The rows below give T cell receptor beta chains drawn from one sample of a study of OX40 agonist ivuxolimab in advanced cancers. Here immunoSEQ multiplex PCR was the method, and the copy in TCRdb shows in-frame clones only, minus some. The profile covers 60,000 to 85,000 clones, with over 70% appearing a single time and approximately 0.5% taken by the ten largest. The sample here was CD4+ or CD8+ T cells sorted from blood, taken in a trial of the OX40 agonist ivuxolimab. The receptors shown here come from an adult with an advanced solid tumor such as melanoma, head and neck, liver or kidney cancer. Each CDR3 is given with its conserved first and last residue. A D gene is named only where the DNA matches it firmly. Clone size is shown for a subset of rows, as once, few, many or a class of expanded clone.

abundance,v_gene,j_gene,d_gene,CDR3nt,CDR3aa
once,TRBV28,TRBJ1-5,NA,TGTGCCAGCAGCCTCCGCGGGAGTAGCAATCAGCCCCAGCATTTT,CASSLRGSSNQPQHF
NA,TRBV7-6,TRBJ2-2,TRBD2,TGTGCCAGCAGCTTAGTGGCTAGCGGGGGTGGAAACACCGGGGAGCTGTTTTTT,CASSLVASGGGNTGELFF
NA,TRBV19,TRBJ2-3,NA,TGTGCCAGTAGTACCTCCTCACAGGAGGGAGATACGCAGTATTTT,CASSTSSQEGDTQYF
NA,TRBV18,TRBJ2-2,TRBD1,TGTGCCAGCTCACCCCGGAGATGGGACAGTTCAACCGGGGAGCTGTTTTTT,CASSPRRWDSSTGELFF
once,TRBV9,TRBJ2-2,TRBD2,TGTGCCAGCAGCCCCGGAGCGGGAATCACCGGGGAGCTGTTTTTT,CASSPGAGITGELFF
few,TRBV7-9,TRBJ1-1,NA,TGTGCCAGCAGCTTTCCGGCAGGGAGGACTGAAGCTTTCTTT,CASSFPAGRTEAFF
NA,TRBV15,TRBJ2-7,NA,TGTGCCACCAGCAAGGAGGCCGCATACGAGCAGTACTTC,CATSKEAAYEQYF
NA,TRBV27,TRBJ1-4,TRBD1,TGTGCCAGCAGACAGGGGCGGCATGAAAAACTGTTTTTT,CASRQGRHEKLFF
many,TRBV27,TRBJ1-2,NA,TGTGCCAGCAGTTTTCGAGGGGTTTATGGCTACACCTTC,CASSFRGVYGYTF
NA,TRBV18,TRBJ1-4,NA,TGTGCCAGCTCACTCCTGGGTGTCGGGACTAATGAAAAACTGTTTTTT,CASSLLGVGTNEKLFF
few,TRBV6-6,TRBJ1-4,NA,TGTGCCAGCATCAGAAACAGTGCAACTAATGAAAAACTGTTTTTT,CASIRNSATNEKLFF
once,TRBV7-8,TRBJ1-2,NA,TGTGCCAGCAGCAAAGGCGGGGGGCAGGGTGGCTACACCTTC,CASSKGGGQGGYTF
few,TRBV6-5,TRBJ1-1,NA,TGTGCCAGCAGTTACCAAGGAGGGAGAATGAACACTGAAGCTTTCTTT,CASSYQGGRMNTEAFF
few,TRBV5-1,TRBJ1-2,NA,TGCGCCAGCAGCTCGGGGGGGGCCCCCTATGGCTACACCTTC,CASSSGGAPYGYTF
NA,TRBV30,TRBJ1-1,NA,TGTGCCTGGAGGGTAAGTCTAACAACTGAAGCTTTCTTT,CAWRVSLTTEAFF
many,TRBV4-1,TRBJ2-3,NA,TGCGCCAGCAGCCAAGTAGATCTAGTTAGCACAGATACGCAGTATTTT,CASSQVDLVSTDTQYF
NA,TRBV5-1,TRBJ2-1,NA,TGCGCCAGCAGCACGGACTGGAATGAGCAGTTCTTC,CASSTDWNEQFF
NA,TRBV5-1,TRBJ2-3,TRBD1,TGCGCCAGCAGCTTGGTGGCAGGGGGAGTCCAAGATACGCAGTATTTT,CASSLVAGGVQDTQYF
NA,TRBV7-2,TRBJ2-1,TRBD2,TGTGCCAGCAGCCTTTATAGCGGGAGTGCCTACAATGAGCAGTTCTTC,CASSLYSGSAYNEQFF
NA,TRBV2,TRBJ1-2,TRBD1,TGTGCCAGCAGTGAACGTTGGGACAGCTATGGCTACACCTTC,CASSERWDSYGYTF